The 21 T cell receptor beta chains reported below all come from one sample, sequenced in a study of regulatory T cells in long-lasting Graves disease. Time point specified: newly diagnosed GD, antithyroid drugs for less than 3 months. PBMC RNA served as the TCR library source. Researchers made TCR beta libraries by using iRepertoire HTBI primers and running Arm-PCR on CDR3 regions. In TCRdb, the multiplex PCR reads were re-called with MiXCR into one record per CDR3 protein. This table holds over 400,000 distinct CDR3 sequences, 12% to 15% found once. This sample was also put to use in a study of T cells in Graves' hyperthyroidism and ophthalmopathy.

Sample: peripheral blood mononuclear cells (PBMCs), taken at new diagnosis, from a patient treated with antithyroid drugs. The receptors come from a woman aged 50 to 60 with Graves disease.

This clonotype was observed at least ten times. This chain connects TRBV5-5 to TRBJ2-5, with a weak D call TRBD1 (5 bases). The ends were cut back, 2 bases at V and 2 bases at J, with 13 bases in the middle. The length of the CDR3 is 15 residues. CDR1 and CDR2 from the germline V gene are SGHKS and YYEKEE (reference sequence). CDR3 amino acids: CASSFSVGVQETQYF. The DNA for the CDR3 is TGTGCCAGCAGCTTCTCCGTAGGGGTTCAAGAGACCCAGTACTTC.

This clonotype was seen repeatedly, ten times or more. V gene TRBV20-1 combines with J gene TRBJ1-5; perhaps TRBD1 as D (5 bases). Trimming pared 3 bases from V and 0 bases from J, leaving 9 bases between. Germline CDR1 is DFQATT and CDR2 is SNEGSKA (reference sequence). The CDR3 totals 14 residues. CDR3 region: CSASPGGSNQPQHF. In DNA form, the CDR3 reads TGCAGTGCTAGCCCGGGGGGTAGCAATCAGCCCCAGCATTTT.

A few counts support this clonotype. V gene TRBV28 combines with J gene TRBJ1-4; D not certain. V lost 3 bases and J lost 0, with 8 bases in between. The CDR3 length is 15 residues. The V gene's germline CDR1 is MDHEN and CDR2 SYDVKM. The CDR3 loop reads CASSFGGATNEKLFF. The DNA of the CDR3 is TGTGCCAGCAGTTTCGGAGGAGCAACTAATGAAAAACTGTTTTTT.

This clonotype was recorded at least ten times. V is TRBV2 and J is TRBJ2-7, with 12 nucleotides matching TRBD2. Germline values: CDR1 SNHLY, CDR2 FYNNEI. This CDR3 is built from 14 residues. V shed 7 bases and J 12 bases; nucleotides not matched to a gene: 13. CDR3 in amino acids: CASKTRTSGNQLYF. CDR3 DNA: TGTGCCAGCAAAACCAGGACTAGCGGGAACCAGCTGTACTTC.

This clonotype was counted at least ten times. The chain joins TRBV12-3 or TRBV12-4 to TRBJ2-1, with no clear D. The ends were cut back, 2 bases at V and 7 bases at J, with 12 bases in the middle. CDR3 length: 14 residues. CDR3 in DNA: TGTGCCAGCAGTTTAATCTATACGGTGAATGAGCAGTTCTTC. This encodes CASSLIYTVNEQFF.

This clonotype was observed many times. CDR3 residues: CSARLTGVNTEAFF. The CDR3, as DNA: TGCAGTGCTAGACTTACAGGGGTGAACACTGAAGCTTTCTTT. V and J are TRBV20-1 and TRBJ1-1, with 7 bases aligning to TRBD1. The CDR3 is 14 amino acids. V lost 2 bases and J lost 0; bases outside the gene matches: 3. CDR1 and CDR2 from the germline V gene are DFQATT and SNEGSKA (reference sequence).

This clonotype was observed a handful of times. The chain couples TRBV4-1 to TRBJ1-1; D is perhaps TRBD1 (5 bases). Between the trimmed V and J ends, which lost 0 bases and 0 bases, there was a span of 11 bases. This CDR3 region has 16 residues. Germline V CDR1 and CDR2: MGHRA, YSYEKL. CDR3 sequence reads: CASSQDLQGVNTEAFF. CDR3 in DNA: TGCGCCAGCAGCCAAGATCTTCAGGGTGTGAACACTGAAGCTTTCTTT.

The chain couples TRBV20-1 to TRBJ2-3; the D gene is possibly TRBD1 (5 bases). The germline V and J ends were trimmed by 4 bases and 4 bases, with 12 bases remaining between them. CDR1 is DFQATT, CDR2 SNEGSKA, per germline (reference sequence). This CDR3 is 13 amino acids long. CDR3 residues: CSATDSGADTQYF. The CDR3 coding sequence is TGCAGTGCTACTGACAGTGGCGCAGATACGCAGTATTTT.

This clonotype was observed many times. The chain joins TRBV5-4 to TRBJ2-5; D is perhaps TRBD1 or TRBD2 (5 bases each). Trimming took 3 bases from V and 2 from J, leaving 14 bases between them. Per the germline V gene, CDR1 is SGHNT and CDR2 is YYREEE (reference sequence). The CDR3 contains 15 residues. CDR3 nucleotides: TGTGCCAGCAGCTCCGAGGGGATTACACAAGAGACCCAGTACTTC. This translates into CASSSEGITQETQYF. The whole variable domain, remainder taken from reference TRBV5-4 and TRBJ2-5, is ETGVTQSPTHLIKTRGQQVTLRCSSQSGHNTVSWYQQALGQGPQFIFQYYREEENGRGNFPPRFSGLQFPNYSSELNVNALELDDSALYLCASSSEGITQETQYFGPGTRLLVL.

This clonotype was seen more than once but under ten times. A read error may be the cause here, since a much bigger clone is one base away. The chain uses TRBV28 and TRBJ2-5; D may be TRBD1 (6 bases). CDR3 size: 14 residues. V shed 11 bases and J shed 2 bases, with 18 bases lying between them. Germline V gene sequence: CDR1 MDHEN, CDR2 SYDVKM. For the CDR3, the DNA is TGTGCCTGCACCCTCCCGGGACATCAAGAGACCCAGTACTTC. Its translation: CACTLPGHQETQYF.

With regard to this clonotype: With a much larger clone just one base away, this may be a read error. As DNA, the CDR3 is TGTGCCAGCGGATCTGACAGGGTTGTTCAAGAGACCCAGTACTTC. The encoded protein is CASGSDRVVQETQYF. V usage is TRBV28 and J usage is TRBJ2-5; 7 bases align to TRBD1. Trimming cost V 8 bases and J 2 bases; bases outside gene matches: 11. The CDR3 covers 15 residues. CDR1 is MDHEN and CDR2 is SYDVKM in the germline V gene.

Only a few counts were recorded for this clonotype. V usage is TRBV6-1 and J usage is TRBJ1-5, with D unresolved. V dropped 7 bases and J dropped 0 bases, with 10 bases sitting between them. The CDR3 length is 14 residues. Germline loops: CDR1 MNHNS, CDR2 SASEGT. The CDR3 protein is CASTPGNSNQPQHF. DNA of the CDR3: TGTGCCAGCACGCCGGGCAATAGCAATCAGCCCCAGCATTTT.

This clonotype appeared many times. V gene TRBV27 combines with J gene TRBJ1-6, with a possible D match to TRBD1 (5 bases). This CDR3 is 17 amino acids long. Germline V gives CDR1 MNHEY, CDR2 SMNVEV (reference sequence). V gave up 3 bases and J gave up 7 bases, with 19 bases separating them. DNA for the CDR3: TGTGCCAGCAGTTTCCGGGGCCGAAAACTGCAGAATTCACCCCTCCACTTT. It translates to CASSFRGRKLQNSPLHF.

This clonotype was found many times. The V call is TRBV20-1, the J call TRBJ2-3; D gene ambiguous. From germline, CDR1 is DFQATT and CDR2 SNEGSKA (reference sequence). V lost 0 bases and J lost 1, with 5 bases in between. The CDR3 extends over 13 amino acids. The CDR3 sequence: CSARDPGTDTQYF. The DNA for the CDR3 is TGCAGTGCTAGAGATCCTGGCACAGATACGCAGTATTTT.

At least ten counts were recorded for this clonotype. This chain connects TRBV24-1 to TRBJ2-2; 11 bases are a match to TRBD2. Looked up from germline, CDR1 is KGHDR and CDR2 is SFDVKD. Trimming removed 6 bases from V and 2 bases from J; junction bases left unmatched: 7. The CDR3 runs to 17 residues. The CDR3 here is CATSQSGLAENTGELFF. The CDR3 bases are TGTGCCACCAGTCAATCGGGACTAGCGGAAAACACCGGGGAGCTGTTTTTT.

This clonotype was recorded at least ten times. The chain employs TRBV6-1 and TRBJ2-5; D remains unclear. Looked up from germline, CDR1 is MNHNS and CDR2 is SASEGT. The CDR3 runs 13 residues. V lost 11 bases and J lost 2, with 15 bases in between. CDR3 coding DNA: TGTGCCTCTAGGGCTCAGAATCAAGAGACCCAGTACTTC. Amino acid sequence: CASRAQNQETQYF.

The V gene is TRBV24-1, the J gene TRBJ2-1, with 7 bases that match TRBD1. Germline-derived CDR1 and CDR2 are KGHDR and SFDVKD. This CDR3 has 14 amino acids. With V trimmed by 5 bases and J by 9 bases, 9 bases remained unmatched. The CDR3 spells CATSGPYRGGEQFF. In nucleotides, the CDR3 is TGTGCCACCAGTGGCCCTTACAGGGGTGGTGAGCAGTTCTTC.

This clonotype appeared a few times. The rearrangement uses TRBV11-1 and TRBJ2-2; D ambiguous. CDR1 is SGHAT, CDR2 FQDESV, per germline (reference sequence). Trimming pared 4 bases from V and 1 base from J, leaving 13 bases between. There are 16 residues in the CDR3. CDR3: CASSSSDGKNTGELFF. In DNA, the CDR3 is TGTGCCAGCAGCTCTAGTGACGGAAAGAACACCGGGGAGCTGTTTTTT. Complete variable domain (other parts from reference TRBV11-1 and TRBJ2-2): EAEVAQSPRYKITEKSQAVAFWCDPISGHATLYWYRQILGQGPELLVQFQDESVVDDSQLPKDRFSAERLKGVDSTLKIQPAELGDSAMYLCASSSSDGKNTGELFFGEGSRLTVL.

This clonotype has ten or more counts. The chain carries TRBV7-2 and TRBJ2-1; no firm D call. The CDR3 loop spans 13 amino acids. Germline V gene sequence: CDR1 SGHTA, CDR2 FQGNSA. V lost 6 bases and J lost 5, with 11 bases in between. The CDR3 loop reads CASRRTWDNEQFF. As DNA, the CDR3 is TGTGCCAGCAGACGTACATGGGACAATGAGCAGTTCTTC.

The chain joins TRBV29-1 to TRBJ2-1; TRBD1 matches 8 bases. Germline V gene data show CDR1 as SQVTM and CDR2 as ANQGSEA. V gave up 4 bases and J gave up 5 bases; unmatched junction bases: 10. CDR3 length: 15 amino acids. This CDR3 is CSVVDFGTGNNEQFF. In nucleotides, the CDR3 is TGCAGCGTTGTGGACTTCGGGACAGGAAACAATGAGCAGTTCTTC.

As regards this clonotype: Without the conserved terminal phenylalanine or tryptophan, this CDR3 likely stems from a read error. The chain carries TRBV7-3 and TRBJ1-1, with unresolved D. V lost 7 bases to trimming and J lost 0 bases, with 18 bases between them. This CDR3 is 16 amino acids long. CDR1 and CDR2 from the germline V gene are SGHTA and FQGTGA. In nucleotides, the CDR3 is TGTGCCAGCACCTTTTCGTTGGCGGCCATGAACACTGAAGCTTTCTGT. It specifies CASTFSLAAMNTEAFC.